This T cell receptor (beta chain) stems from a study of blood T cell repertoires in COVID-19. Study-level information: The origin of the acute and convalescent COVID-19 samples was the United States, Italy and Spain. PBMCs, B-cell-depleted T cells, or T cells were the source of the cDNA or gDNA that made up the material.

The CDR3 length is 15 residues. Germline values: CDR1 SGHDT, CDR2 YYEEEE. J was trimmed by 4 bases and V by 5 bases; bases with no gene match: 9. Authors' data handling: Researchers report that nucleated cell counts were estimated from reference gene primer amplification. This table comes from immunoSEQ multiplex PCR, and its TCRdb copy is limited to in-frame clones, with some not included. That table supplies the V and J calls and clone size; D and trimming were determined from the DNA. The repertoire holds about 76,000 clones, roughly nine tenths seen once, with 8% to 9.5% in the top ten. The receptor's source is a man aged 25 to 40 with acute or convalescent COVID-19. Sequenced: peripheral blood. V usage is TRBV5-6 and J usage is TRBJ2-1; TRBD2 matches at 7 bases. CDR3 protein: CASRFAGGGYNEQFF. The CDR3 coding sequence is TGTGCCAGCAGGTTCGCTGGGGGGGGTTACAATGAGCAGTTCTTC.